This record looks at one T cell receptor (beta chain) sequence and its context. What it recognizes is unknown. V lost 1 base and J lost 8, with 9 bases in between. The CDR3 contains 13 residues. From germline, CDR1 is LNHNV and CDR2 YYDKDF (reference sequence). These data are taken from a study of CD8+ T cells in alopecia areata. Across the study: The drug, tofacitinib, lasted 6 to 18 months, followed by 6 months off drug.

The treatment: oral pan-JAK inhibitor, 5-10 mg twice daily. RNA was isolated and reverse transcribed to cDNA, the sequencing template. Assay: immunoSEQ multiplex PCR; the TCRdb copy retains only in-frame clones and omits some. Here the sample spans roughly 60,000 clones, 46% being singletons. Study-wide results and limits: Between patients, shared TCR sequences were less clear than in mice. This was possibly due in part to HLA diversity in the patient population. Tissue-resident alphabeta T cells belonging to normal skin likewise get sequenced within scalp specimens.

The material was CD8+ T cells sorted from blood, obtained around week 37, from a patient treated with tofacitinib. V is TRBV15 and J is TRBJ2-1; no clear D gene. This clonotype was sampled from a human donor with alopecia areata. The CDR3 region is CATSRGPSDEQFF. The DNA for the CDR3 is TGTGCCACCAGCAGAGGACCCTCGGATGAGCAGTTCTTC.